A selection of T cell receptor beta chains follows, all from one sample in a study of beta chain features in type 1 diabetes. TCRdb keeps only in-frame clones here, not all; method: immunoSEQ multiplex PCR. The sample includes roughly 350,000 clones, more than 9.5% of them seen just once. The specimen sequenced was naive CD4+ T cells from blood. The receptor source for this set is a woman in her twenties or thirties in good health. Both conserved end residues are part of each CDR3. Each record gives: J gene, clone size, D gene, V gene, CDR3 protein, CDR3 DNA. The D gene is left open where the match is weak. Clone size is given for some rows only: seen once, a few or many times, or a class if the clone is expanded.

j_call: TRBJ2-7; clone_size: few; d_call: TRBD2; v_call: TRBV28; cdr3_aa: CASSTSGPSYEQYF; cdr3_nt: TGTGCCAGCAGTACTAGCGGCCCATCCTACGAGCAGTACTTC
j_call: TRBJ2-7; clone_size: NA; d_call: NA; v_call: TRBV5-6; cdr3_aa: CASSLDSPSYEQYF; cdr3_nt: TGTGCCAGCAGCTTGGACAGCCCCTCCTACGAGCAGTACTTC
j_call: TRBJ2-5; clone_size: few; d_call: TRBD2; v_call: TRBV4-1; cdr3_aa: CASSLGGAGQETQYF; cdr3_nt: TGCGCCAGCAGCCTGGGAGGGGCTGGGCAAGAGACCCAGTACTTC
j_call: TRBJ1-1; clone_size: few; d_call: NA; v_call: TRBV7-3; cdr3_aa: CASSLRAFGTEAFF; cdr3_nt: TGTGCCAGCAGCTTAAGAGCCTTTGGCACTGAAGCTTTCTTT
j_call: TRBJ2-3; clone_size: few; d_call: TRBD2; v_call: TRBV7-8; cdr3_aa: CASSSIRTSGSTDTQYF; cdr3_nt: TGTGCCAGCAGCTCGATACGGACTAGCGGGTCCACAGATACGCAGTATTTT
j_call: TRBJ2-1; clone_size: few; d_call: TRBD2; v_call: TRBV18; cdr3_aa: CASSPRPTSGTYNEQFF; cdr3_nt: TGTGCCAGCTCACCCCGCCCGACTAGCGGGACCTACAATGAGCAGTTCTTC
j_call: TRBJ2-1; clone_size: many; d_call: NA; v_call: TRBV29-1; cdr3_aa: CSVSGSSYNEQFF; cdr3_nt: TGCAGCGTTAGCGGAAGCTCCTACAATGAGCAGTTCTTC
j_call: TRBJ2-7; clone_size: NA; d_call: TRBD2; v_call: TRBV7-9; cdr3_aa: CASSLAGTSGRHSYEQYF; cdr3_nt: TGTGCCAGCAGCCTTGCCGGGACTAGCGGGAGGCACTCCTACGAGCAGTACTTC
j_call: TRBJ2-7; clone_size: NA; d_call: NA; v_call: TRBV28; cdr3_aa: CASSTADSHNPSYEQYF; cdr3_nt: TGTGCCAGCAGTACGGCCGACAGCCACAATCCATCCTACGAGCAGTACTTC
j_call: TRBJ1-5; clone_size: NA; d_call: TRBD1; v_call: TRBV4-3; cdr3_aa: CASSQTLGTGNQPQHF; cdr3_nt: TGCGCCAGCAGCCAAACCTTGGGGACAGGGAATCAGCCCCAGCATTTT
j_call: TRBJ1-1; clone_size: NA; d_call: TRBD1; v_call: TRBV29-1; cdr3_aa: CSVVRGQDTEAFF; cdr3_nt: TGCAGCGTTGTGCGTGGACAGGACACTGAAGCTTTCTTT
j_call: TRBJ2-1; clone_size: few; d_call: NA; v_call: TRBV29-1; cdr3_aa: CSVDLRLDYNEQFF; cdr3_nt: TGCAGCGTTGATCTGAGGCTAGACTACAATGAGCAGTTCTTC
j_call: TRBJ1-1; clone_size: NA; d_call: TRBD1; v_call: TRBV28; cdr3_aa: CAISGQGRSLNTEAFF; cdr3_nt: TGTGCCATTTCTGGACAGGGAAGGTCACTGAACACTGAAGCTTTCTTT
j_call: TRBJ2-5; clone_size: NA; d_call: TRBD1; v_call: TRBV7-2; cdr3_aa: CASRAGGADMETQYF; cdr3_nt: TGTGCCAGCAGGGCAGGGGGCGCTGACATGGAGACCCAGTACTTC
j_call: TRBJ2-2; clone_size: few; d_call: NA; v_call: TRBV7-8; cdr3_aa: CASSSQRVLAGELFF; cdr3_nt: TGTGCCAGCAGCTCTCAGCGGGTTTTGGCCGGGGAGCTGTTTTTT
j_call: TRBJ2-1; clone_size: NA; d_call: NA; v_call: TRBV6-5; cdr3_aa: CASSYSRLPNNEQFF; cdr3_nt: TGTGCCAGCAGTTACTCCAGGCTACCTAACAATGAGCAGTTCTTC
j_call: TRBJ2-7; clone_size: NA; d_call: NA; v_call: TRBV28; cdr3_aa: CASSFGSGPYEQYF; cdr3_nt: TGTGCCAGCAGTTTCGGTTCCGGTCCCTACGAGCAGTACTTC
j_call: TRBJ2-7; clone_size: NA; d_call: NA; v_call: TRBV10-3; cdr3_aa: CAISVGRASDSYEQYF; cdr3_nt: TGTGCCATCAGTGTCGGGCGCGCTAGCGACTCCTACGAGCAGTACTTC
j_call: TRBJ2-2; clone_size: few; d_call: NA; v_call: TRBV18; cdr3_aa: CASSPLPGDTGELFF; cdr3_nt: TGTGCCAGCTCACCACTGCCAGGGGACACCGGGGAGCTGTTTTTT
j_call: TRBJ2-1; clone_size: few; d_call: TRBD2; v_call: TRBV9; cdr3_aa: CASSVTSGRVYEQFF; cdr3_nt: TGTGCCAGCAGCGTTACTAGCGGGAGGGTCTATGAGCAGTTCTTC
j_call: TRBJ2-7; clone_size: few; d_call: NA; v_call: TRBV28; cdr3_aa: CASSIQGGGHGQYF; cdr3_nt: TGTGCCAGCAGTATACAGGGTGGGGGACACGGGCAGTACTTC
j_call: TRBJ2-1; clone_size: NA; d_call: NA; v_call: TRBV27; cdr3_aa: CASSLPPTSMAYNEQFF; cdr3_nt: TGTGCCAGCAGTTTGCCCCCAACTAGTATGGCGTACAATGAGCAGTTCTTC
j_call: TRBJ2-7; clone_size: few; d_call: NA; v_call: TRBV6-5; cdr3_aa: CASSAPISQGEQYF; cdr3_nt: TGTGCCAGCAGTGCCCCGATTAGTCAGGGCGAGCAGTACTTC
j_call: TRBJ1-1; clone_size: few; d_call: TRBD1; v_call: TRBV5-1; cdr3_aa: CASSLAGDRGTEAFF; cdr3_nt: TGCGCCAGCAGCTTGGCCGGGGACAGGGGGACTGAAGCTTTCTTT
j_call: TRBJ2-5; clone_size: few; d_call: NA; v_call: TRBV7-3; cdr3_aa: CASSKRFTETQYF; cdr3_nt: TGTGCCAGCAGTAAACGCTTTACTGAGACCCAGTACTTC
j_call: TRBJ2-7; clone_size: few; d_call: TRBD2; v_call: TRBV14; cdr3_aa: CASSQASGSSYEQYF; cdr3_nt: TGTGCCAGCAGCCAAGCTAGCGGGAGCTCCTACGAGCAGTACTTC
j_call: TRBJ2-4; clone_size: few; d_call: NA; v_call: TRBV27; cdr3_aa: CASRKGEAKNIQYF; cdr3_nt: TGTGCCAGCAGGAAAGGGGAAGCCAAAAACATTCAGTACTTC
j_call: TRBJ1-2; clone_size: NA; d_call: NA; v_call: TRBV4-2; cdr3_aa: CASSQASRQTNYGYTF; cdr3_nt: TGTGCCAGCAGCCAAGCTAGTCGTCAGACTAACTATGGCTACACCTTC
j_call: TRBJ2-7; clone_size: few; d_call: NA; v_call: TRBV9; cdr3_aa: CASSGRGLSYEQYF; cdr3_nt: TGTGCCAGCAGCGGACGTGGACTCTCCTACGAGCAGTACTTC
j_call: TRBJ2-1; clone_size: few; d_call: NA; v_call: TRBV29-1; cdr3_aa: CSVEYLRGEQFF; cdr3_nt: TGCAGCGTTGAATACCTCCGGGGTGAGCAGTTCTTC
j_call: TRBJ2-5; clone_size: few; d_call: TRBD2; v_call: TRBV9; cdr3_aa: CASSASGTSGSRGRETQYF; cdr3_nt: TGTGCCAGCAGCGCTTCCGGGACTAGCGGGAGTAGGGGTAGGGAGACCCAGTACTTC
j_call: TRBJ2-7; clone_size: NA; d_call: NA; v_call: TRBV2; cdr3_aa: CASSGGLTYEQYF; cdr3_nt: TGTGCCAGCAGTGGAGGGTTAACCTACGAGCAGTACTTC
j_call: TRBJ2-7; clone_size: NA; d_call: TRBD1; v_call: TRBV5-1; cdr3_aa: CASSLARGSSYEQYF; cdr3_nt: TGCGCCAGCAGCTTGGCCAGGGGGAGCTCCTACGAGCAGTACTTC
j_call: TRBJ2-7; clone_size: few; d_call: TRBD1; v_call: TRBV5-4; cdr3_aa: CASSLDQSGGEQYF; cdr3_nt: TGTGCCAGCAGCTTGGACCAGTCAGGGGGCGAGCAGTACTTC
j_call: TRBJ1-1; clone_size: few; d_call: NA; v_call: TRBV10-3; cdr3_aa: CAISELAEAFF; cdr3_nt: TGTGCCATCAGTGAGTTAGCTGAAGCTTTCTTT
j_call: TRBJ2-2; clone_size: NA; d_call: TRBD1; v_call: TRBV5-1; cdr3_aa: CASRGQANTGELFF; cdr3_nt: TGCGCCAGCAGGGGACAGGCGAACACCGGGGAGCTGTTTTTT
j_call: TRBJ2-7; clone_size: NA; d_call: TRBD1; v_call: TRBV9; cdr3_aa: CASSPQPPGQVTYEQYF; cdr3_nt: TGTGCCAGCAGCCCACAACCCCCGGGACAGGTTACTTACGAGCAGTACTTC
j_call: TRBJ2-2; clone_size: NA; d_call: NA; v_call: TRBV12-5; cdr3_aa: CASGLWRASGTGELFF; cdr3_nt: TGTGCTAGTGGTTTGTGGAGGGCGTCGGGCACCGGGGAGCTGTTTTTT
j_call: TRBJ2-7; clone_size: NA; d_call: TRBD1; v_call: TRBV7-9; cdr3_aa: CASSLSSGTGDEQYF; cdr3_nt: TGTGCCAGCAGCCTCTCCTCCGGGACAGGGGACGAGCAGTACTTC
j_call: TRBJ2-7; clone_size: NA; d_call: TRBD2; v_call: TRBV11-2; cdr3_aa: CASSSGLAGAYEQYF; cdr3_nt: TGTGCCAGCAGCTCGGGACTAGCGGGAGCCTACGAGCAGTACTTC
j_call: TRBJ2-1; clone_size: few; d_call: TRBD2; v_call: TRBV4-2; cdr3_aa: CASSQGGTSGLPQFF; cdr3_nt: TGTGCCAGCAGCCAAGGAGGGACTAGCGGGTTACCACAGTTCTTC
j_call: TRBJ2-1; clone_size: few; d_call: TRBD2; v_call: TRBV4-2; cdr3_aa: CASSQEIAGRGLAGGLSNEQFF; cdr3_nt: TGTGCCAGCAGCCAAGAGATTGCGGGGCGAGGACTAGCGGGAGGGCTGTCCAATGAGCAGTTCTTC
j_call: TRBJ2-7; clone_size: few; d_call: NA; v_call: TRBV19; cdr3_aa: CATQFGTSSYEQYF; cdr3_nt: TGTGCCACCCAGTTCGGGACTTCTTCCTACGAGCAGTACTTC
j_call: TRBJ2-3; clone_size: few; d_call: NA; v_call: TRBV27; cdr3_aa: CASSLSEVADTQYF; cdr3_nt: TGTGCCAGCAGTTTATCGGAGGTGGCAGATACGCAGTATTTT
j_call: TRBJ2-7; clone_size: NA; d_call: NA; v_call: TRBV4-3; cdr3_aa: CASSQGVGDPSYEQYF; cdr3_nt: TGCGCCAGCAGCCAAGGGGTCGGGGATCCTTCCTACGAGCAGTACTTC
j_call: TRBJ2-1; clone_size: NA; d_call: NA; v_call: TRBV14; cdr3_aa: CASSQGRSGTALSYNEQFF; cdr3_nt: TGTGCCAGCAGCCAGGGAAGATCGGGGACTGCACTCTCCTACAATGAGCAGTTCTTC
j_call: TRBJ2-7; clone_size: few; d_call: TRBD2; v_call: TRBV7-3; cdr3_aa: CASSPGTSESYEQYF; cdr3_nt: TGTGCCAGCAGCCCAGGGACTAGCGAGTCCTACGAGCAGTACTTC
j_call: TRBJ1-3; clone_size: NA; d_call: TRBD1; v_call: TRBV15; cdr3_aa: CATSRDGTGASGNTIYF; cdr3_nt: TGTGCCACCAGCAGAGACGGGACAGGGGCCTCTGGAAACACCATATATTTT
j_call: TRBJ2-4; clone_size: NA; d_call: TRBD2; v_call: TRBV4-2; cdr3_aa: CASSRGGEGSNIQYF; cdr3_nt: TGTGCCAGCAGCCGGGGGGGGGAAGGGTCAAACATTCAGTACTTC
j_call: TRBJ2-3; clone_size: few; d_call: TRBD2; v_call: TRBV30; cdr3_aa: CAWSVGLAGSTDTQYF; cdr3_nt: TGTGCCTGGAGTGTGGGACTAGCGGGGAGCACAGATACGCAGTATTTT
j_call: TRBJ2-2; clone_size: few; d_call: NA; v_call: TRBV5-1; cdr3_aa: CASRDSTGTGELFF; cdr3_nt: TGCGCCAGCAGAGACTCGACGGGAACCGGGGAGCTGTTTTTT
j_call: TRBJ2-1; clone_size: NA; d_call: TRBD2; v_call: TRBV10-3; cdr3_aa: CATTGGGDEQFF; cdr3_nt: TGTGCCACCACGGGGGGTGGTGATGAGCAGTTCTTC
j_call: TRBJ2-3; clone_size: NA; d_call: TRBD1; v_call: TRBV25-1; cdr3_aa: CASSESGTGDGTQYF; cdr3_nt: TGTGCCAGCAGTGAATCGGGGACAGGGGACGGTACGCAGTATTTT
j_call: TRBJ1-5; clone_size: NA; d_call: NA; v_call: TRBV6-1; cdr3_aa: CASSEVGHSNQPQHF; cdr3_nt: TGTGCCAGCAGTGAAGTGGGACATAGCAATCAGCCCCAGCATTTT
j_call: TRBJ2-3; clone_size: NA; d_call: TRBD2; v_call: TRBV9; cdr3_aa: CASSVGGTSGRTGTDTQYF; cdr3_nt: TGTGCCAGCAGCGTAGGGGGGACTAGCGGGCGAACCGGCACAGATACGCAGTATTTT
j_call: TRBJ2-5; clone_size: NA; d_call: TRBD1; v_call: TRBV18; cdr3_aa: CASSPNPGQEETQYF; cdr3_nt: TGTGCCAGCTCGCCGAACCCGGGACAGGAAGAGACCCAGTACTTC
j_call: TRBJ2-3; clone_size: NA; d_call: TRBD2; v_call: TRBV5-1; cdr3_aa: CASRTSLAGGFTDTQYF; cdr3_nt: TGCGCCAGCAGGACGTCGTTAGCGGGAGGGTTCACAGATACGCAGTATTTT
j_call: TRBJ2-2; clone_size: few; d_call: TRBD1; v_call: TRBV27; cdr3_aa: CASSYRGRSPPGELFF; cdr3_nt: TGTGCCAGCAGTTACAGGGGGCGCTCCCCCCCGGGGGAGCTGTTTTTT
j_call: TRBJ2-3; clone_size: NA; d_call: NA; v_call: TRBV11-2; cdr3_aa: CASRDRLTSTDTQYF; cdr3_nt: TGTGCCAGCAGGGATAGACTTACTAGCACAGATACGCAGTATTTT